This T cell receptor beta chain emerged from a study of CD8 T cells in ankylosing spondylitis. Study results and limitations: What seemed typical of ankylosing spondylitis blood was a TCR beta motif built from eight highly homologous variants. Earlier authors reported some of these motif variants in reactive arthritis synovial fluid and blood. Relatively scarce in peripheral blood, disease-linked clones were CD8+. Significant enrichment of disease-linked clones was reportedly seen in matched ankylosing spondylitis synovial fluid.

The CDR3 is 17 residues long. Germline V gene lookup returns CDR1 KGHSH and CDR2 LQKENI. V shed 1 base, J shed 4 bases, and the junction held 10 bases outside the gene matches. This clonotype was recorded at least ten times. Its matching antigen is unknown. With molecular barcodes, quantitative 5'-RACE was used to make the TCR beta libraries. Using its own MiXCR run on the 5' RACE reads, TCRdb lists one record per CDR3 protein. This sample yields more than 400,000 distinct CDR3 sequences, of which 5.3% are seen a single time; roughly 3.3% belongs to the top ten. The receptor was isolated from a male donor with ankylosing spondylitis. V is TRBV18 and J is TRBJ2-1, with TRBD1 identical over 7 bases. The specimen was blood, either unsorted or a sorted T cell fraction (not recorded which). The CDR3 is CASSPRTGVFGYNEQFF. In DNA form, the CDR3 reads TGTGCCAGCTCACCACGGACAGGTGTCTTTGGATACAATGAGCAGTTCTTC. Based on the CDR3 plus reference TRBV18 and TRBJ2-1, the full variable domain is NAGVMQNPRHLVRRRGQEARLRCSPMKGHSHVYWYRQLPEEGLKFMVYLQKENIIDESGMPKERFSAEFPKEGPSILRIQQVVRGDSAAYFCASSPRTGVFGYNEQFFGPGTRLTVL.